This T cell receptor beta chain was captured in a study of CD8 T cells in Susac syndrome. Reverse transcription of about 0.5 to 1 ug RNA was carried out with random hexamers. Multiplex PCR with immunoSEQ amplified the TCR beta CDR3 across 54 Vbeta and 13 Jbeta. TCRdb reprocessed the immunoSEQ multiplex PCR reads via MiXCR and lists one record per CDR3 protein. The repertoire has a few hundred thousand distinct CDR3 sequences, about 88% of them found once; the top ten carry over 0.095%. Sequencing used CD8+ T cells from PBMCs. This receptor was obtained from a human donor with multiple sclerosis.

In nucleotides, the CDR3 is TGTGCCAGCAGTTTAGCAAGGGAGTGGTCCTACAATGAGCAGTTCTTC. It is translated as CASSLAREWSYNEQFF. This chain connects TRBV12-3 or TRBV12-4 to TRBJ2-1, with D perhaps TRBD2 (5 bases). This CDR3 has 16 residues. V lost 0 bases and J lost 1, with 10 bases in between.